This paragraph covers one TCR beta chain sequence. Germline trimming cut 8 bases from V and 2 bases from J; bases unmatched to any gene: 9. The germline gives CDR1 MNHEY, CDR2 SVGAGI. This CDR3 has 14 residues. Per the study methods: Scientists estimated how many nucleated cells there were by amplifying reference gene primers. The assay was immunoSEQ multiplex PCR, and TCRdb's table has in-frame clones only and misses some. The D gene and trimming were derived from the DNA, and the V and J assignments and clone size from that table. The table lists 15,000 to 20,000 clones, roughly 90% of them singletons. These data belong to a study of blood T cell repertoires in COVID-19. For the study at large: COVID-19 samples, acute and convalescent, were from the United States, Italy and Spain. Sources were T cells, B-cell-depleted T cells, or PBMCs; the material itself was cDNA or gDNA.

Sequencing was done on a sample of peripheral blood. J is TRBJ2-7 and V is TRBV6-5; the match to TRBD1 covers 7 bases. This TCR was recovered from a human donor in a cohort sampled during active COVID-19. The CDR3 region is CASSDRRTPYEQYF. DNA of the CDR3: TGTGCCAGCTCGGACAGGCGAACTCCCTACGAGCAGTACTTC.